Below are 22 T cell receptor beta chains sequenced from a single sample in a study of T cell repertoires in cytomegalovirus infection. TCRdb reprocessed the reads via MiXCR and lists one record per CDR3 protein. The data show 55,000 to 70,000 distinct CDR3 sequences, approximately 22% seen once. Antigens of these TCRs are unknown. Sequenced input: PBMCs, sequenced either directly or after in vitro stimulation (not recorded which). These receptors were taken from a human donor in good health (CMV status not recorded). Some clones in this sample may be carry-over from other donors' samples.

This clonotype was picked up a small number of times. The chain combines TRBV6-2 or TRBV6-3 with TRBJ2-7, with 9 bases matching TRBD2. This CDR3 comprises 15 residues. Germline values: CDR1 MNHEY, CDR2 SVGEGT. The trim removed 4 bases at V and 3 bases at J, leaving 7 bases unmatched. The CDR3 DNA sequence: TGTGCCAGCAGTTCCGGGACTAGCAATTTCTACGAGCAGTACGTC. Translating gives CASSSGTSNFYEQYV.

This chain uses TRBV29-1 with TRBJ2-1, with D tentatively TRBD1 (7 bases). CDR3 size: 15 residues. Germline V gene data show CDR1 as SQVTM and CDR2 as ANQGSEA. Trimming removed 7 bases from V and 4 bases from J, with 20 bases in between. The CDR3 sequence is CSGQGKRGEYNEQFF. DNA of the CDR3: TGCAGCGGACAGGGAAAGAGGGGGGAATACAATGAGCAGTTCTTC.

This chain connects TRBV6-2 or TRBV6-3 to TRBJ1-2; D is undetermined. Trimming left V 5 bases short and J 4 bases short, with 14 bases between. The CDR3 is made up of 14 amino acids. The germline gives CDR1 MNHEY, CDR2 SVGEGT. CDR3 loop: CASSRATQTYGYTF. The CDR3 DNA follows: TGTGCCAGCAGTCGTGCGACTCAGACCTATGGCTACACCTTC.

This chain connects TRBV6-8 to TRBJ1-5; D is unclear. The ends were cut back, 6 bases at V and 3 bases at J, with 15 bases in the middle. CDR1 and CDR2 (germline): MNHGY, SAAAGT. There are 15 residues in the CDR3. CDR3 residues: CASSRGYSYNQPQHF. DNA for the CDR3: TGTGCCAGCAGCCGAGGCTACAGTTACAATCAGCCCCAGCATTTT.

This chain connects TRBV12-3 or TRBV12-4 to TRBJ2-1; D is perhaps TRBD2 (6 bases). The CDR3 is 13 residues long. V was pared by 7 bases and J by 7 bases, with 14 bases between. CDR3 amino acids: CASTKGLLNEQFF. The CDR3 nucleotides read TGTGCCAGCACGAAGGGACTCCTAAATGAGCAGTTCTTC.

The V gene is TRBV6-2 or TRBV6-3, the J gene TRBJ1-2; weak D call: TRBD1 (6 bases). The CDR3 length is 13 residues. CDR1 and CDR2 (germline): MNHEY, SVGEGT. The V gene lost 5 bases and the J gene lost 4 bases, with 11 bases spanning the gap. The CDR3 DNA sequence: TGTGCCAGCAGTCCGGGACAATCCTATGGCTACACCTTC. Translated: CASSPGQSYGYTF.

The rearrangement joins TRBV4-1 to TRBJ2-3, with D possibly matching TRBD2 (6 bases). Germline V lookup: CDR1 MGHRA, CDR2 YSYEKL. The CDR3 consists of 14 residues. V lost 4 bases and J lost 5, with 13 bases in between. The CDR3 loop is CASSPRDSQDTQYF. CDR3 DNA sequence: TGCGCCAGCAGCCCTCGGGACTCACAAGATACGCAGTATTTT.

This clonotype has a handful of counts. V and J are TRBV12-3 or TRBV12-4 and TRBJ1-1; 7 nucleotides line up with TRBD1. V shed 3 bases, J shed 3 bases, and the junction held 4 bases outside the gene matches. This CDR3 has 14 amino acids. DNA of the CDR3: TGTGCCAGCAGTTTGGGACAGCAGTACACTGAAGCTTTCTTT. Translated, it gives CASSLGQQYTEAFF.

This clonotype came up a few times. The chain links TRBV7-4 to TRBJ2-7; D is possibly TRBD1 or TRBD2 (6 bases each). The V end was cut by 4 bases, the J end by 6 bases, with 16 bases between. The CDR3 extends over 14 amino acids. The germline V gene has CDR1 SGHVT and CDR2 SQSDAQ. The CDR3 DNA is TGTGCCAGCAGCTCCCCGGGGGCTAGGGGCGAGCAGTACGTC. As protein: CASSSPGARGEQYV.

In this sample, this clonotype turned up a few times. This sequence joins TRBV4-3 and TRBJ2-5; tentatively, D is TRBD2 (6 bases). The ends were cut back, 0 bases at V and 1 base at J, with 9 bases in the middle. The CDR3 is 15 amino acids. Looked up from germline, CDR1 is LGHNA and CDR2 is YSLEER. CDR3 sequence reads: CASSQDQAGQETQYF. CDR3 nucleotide sequence: TGCGCCAGCAGCCAAGATCAAGCGGGCCAAGAGACCCAGTACTTC.

Ten or more counts support this clonotype. The CDR3 region is CASSLSPPSNEQFF. Written as DNA, the CDR3 is TGTGCCAGCAGTTTATCTCCCCCAAGCAATGAGCAGTTCTTC. This chain joins TRBV28 and TRBJ2-1; D call uncertain. The length of the CDR3 is 14 residues. V was shortened by 1 base and J by 6 bases, with 10 bases between the two germline ends. Germline CDR1 and CDR2: MDHEN and SYDVKM.

This clonotype occurred many times. One end of the junction is discordant with germline, which a read error may explain. The J gene is TRBJ2-2, the V gene TRBV7-7; TRBD2 matches at 10 bases. The CDR3 extends over 15 amino acids. Germline V gene sequence: CDR1 SSHAT, CDR2 FNYEAQ (reference sequence). Here the CDR3 reads CASSRAGGPEMELFF. The DNA of the CDR3 is TGTGCTAGCAGCCGAGCGGGAGGGCCGGAAATGGAGCTGTTTTTT.

The J gene is TRBJ2-1, the V gene TRBV24-1; TRBD2 matches at 10 bases. CDR3 length: 16 amino acids. CDR1 KGHDR and CDR2 SFDVKD come from the germline V gene. The trim removed 1 base at V and 4 bases at J, leaving 3 bases unmatched. As DNA, the CDR3 is TGTGCCACCAGTGATTTTGCTAGCGGGAGTTACAATGAGCAGTTCTTC. Its protein is CATSDFASGSYNEQFF.

The table lists this clonotype with many counts. The V and J genes are TRBV6-1 and TRBJ2-7; 13 bases match TRBD2. Germline trimming cut 4 bases from V and 0 bases from J; bases unmatched to any gene: 6. Germline V gene sequence: CDR1 MNHNS, CDR2 SASEGT. CDR3 size: 17 residues. In DNA, the CDR3 is TGTGCCAGCAGTGCTGGACTAGCGGGAGCGAACTCCTACGAGCAGTACGTC. The encoded protein is CASSAGLAGANSYEQYV.

This clonotype has only one observation. The genes are TRBV5-1 and TRBJ2-3, with TRBD2 identical over 12 bases. Looked up from germline, CDR1 is SGHRS and CDR2 is YFSETQ. V lost 5 bases to trimming and J lost 1 base; unmatched junction nucleotides: 11. The CDR3 totals 18 residues. CDR3 protein: CASSIPGLAGTGTDTQYF. The DNA for the CDR3 is TGCGCCAGCAGTATCCCGGGACTAGCGGGTACCGGCACAGATACGCAGTATTTT.

The chain combines TRBV6-8 with TRBJ2-7; the D gene could be TRBD1 or TRBD2 (5 bases each). In germline, CDR1 is MNHGY, CDR2 SAAAGT. Trimming removed 5 bases at V and 6 bases at J, with 14 bases between. The CDR3 loop spans 13 amino acids. The CDR3 loop reads CASSNVGDGEQYV. CDR3 coding DNA: TGTGCCAGCAGTAACGTGGGGGACGGCGAGCAGTACGTC.

This chain connects TRBV7-9 to TRBJ2-1, with D hard to call. Germline lookup yields CDR1 SEHNR and CDR2 FQNEAQ (reference sequence). There are 13 residues in the CDR3. V lost 2 bases, J lost 9 bases, and 11 bases lay in between. The CDR3 sequence: CASSLSVGSEQFF. CDR3 coding DNA: TGTGCCAGCAGCTTATCTGTGGGCTCTGAGCAGTTCTTC.

The chain combines TRBV2 with TRBJ2-1, with 7 bases lining up with TRBD2. The CDR3 spans 17 residues. J gave up 1 base and V 1 base, and 7 bases lay outside the gene matches. The germline CDR1 and CDR2 sequences are SNHLY and FYNNEI. The CDR3 is CASSEGVAGPSYNEQFF. The CDR3, as DNA: TGTGCCAGCAGTGAAGGGGTAGCGGGTCCTTCCTACAATGAGCAGTTCTTC. The full variable domain, its missing parts supplied by reference TRBV2 and TRBJ2-1, is EPEVTQTPSHQVTQMGQEVILRCVPISNHLYFYWYRQILGQKVEFLVSFYNNEISEKSEIFDDQFSVERPDGSNFTLKIRSTKLEDSAMYFCASSEGVAGPSYNEQFFGPGTRLTVL.

This clonotype was recorded at least ten times. This chain connects TRBV7-6 to TRBJ2-6; TRBD2 might be the D (6 bases). Germline V gene sequence: CDR1 SGHVS, CDR2 FNYEAQ. This CDR3 region has 18 residues. Trimming took off 6 bases at V and 3 bases at J, with 21 bases between the two ends. As DNA, the CDR3 is TGTGCCAGCAGTTCGGGACTGGTGGATTTACTTGGGGCCAACGTCCTGACTTTC. Encoded protein: CASSSGLVDLLGANVLTF.

The chain couples TRBV6-2 or TRBV6-3 to TRBJ1-1; D ambiguous. CDR3 length: 14 residues. The germline V gene has CDR1 MNHEY and CDR2 SVGEGT. Trimming removed 7 bases from V and 0 bases from J, with 12 bases in between. Here the CDR3 reads CASTGRPMNTEAFF. CDR3 in DNA: TGTGCCAGCACGGGCAGGCCCATGAACACTGAAGCTTTCTTT.

With regard to this clonotype: A much larger clone differs by one base, so this may be a read error. The V and J genes are TRBV7-2 and TRBJ2-7, with 12 positions matching TRBD2. From germline, CDR1 is SGHTA and CDR2 FQGNSA. This CDR3 region has 19 residues. CDR3 nucleotide sequence: TGTGCCAGCAACTTAGATCGACTAGCGGGAGCCCGGGGTAATTACGAGCAGTACGTC. It is translated as CASNLDRLAGARGNYEQYV.

V usage is TRBV7-2 and J usage is TRBJ2-7; TRBD2 aligns across 12 bases. CDR3 size: 16 residues. Unmatched junction bases numbered 8, after V lost 3 bases and J lost 5 bases. CDR1 SGHTA and CDR2 FQGNSA come from the germline V gene. The CDR3 is CASSFGGASGRDEQYV. DNA for the CDR3: TGTGCCAGCAGCTTTGGGGGGGCTAGCGGGAGGGACGAGCAGTACGTC.